The subject of this entry is one T cell receptor (beta chain). What this receptor recognizes is not known. One base away there is no much larger clone; base qualities are not given. The record originates from a study of T cell changes during pregnancy in multiple sclerosis (dated by TCRdb to between 2018 and 2021). Background for the entire study: Changes in the T cell repertoire over the course of pregnancy were examined in this study in women with multiple sclerosis.

The library was prepared using the immunoSEQ multiplex PCR assay. TCRdb's version of the immuneACCESS table is confined to in-frame rearrangements and falls short of the full clone set. An unresolved V gene accounts for under half of the shortfall where checked; the remainder is of unknown origin. Across this sample there are under 130,000 clones, with around 94% seen only once. The leading ten clones occupy 0.75% to 0.95% of the sample. The CDR3 covers 13 residues, taking in both the cysteine and the phenylalanine. The CDR3 DNA has 39 bases and is translated from base 1. CDR1 and CDR2, looked up from the germline V gene (reference sequence), are SEHNR and FQNEAQ. The germline ends are 8 bases apart after V is trimmed by 1 base and J by 5 bases.

This TCR derives from a female donor with multiple sclerosis, enrolled in a pregnancy study. The rearranged segments are TRBV7-9 and TRBJ1-1; the D segment could be TRBD1, given 6 matching bases. Sequences were derived from peripheral blood, sampled after pregnancy. Here the CDR3 is given as CASSLVQGTEAFF. The DNA is as follows: TGTGCCAGCAGCTTAGTCCAGGGGACTGAAGCTTTCTTT.